The 32 T cell receptor beta chains presented below share a single source sample, sequenced in a study of blood T cell repertoires in COVID-19. The method was immunoSEQ multiplex PCR; TCRdb's version includes in-frame clones alone and lacks a portion of them. Found here are about 170,000 clones, roughly 84% of them singletons; the top ten hold roughly a tenth. The sequenced sample was peripheral blood. The receptor set was obtained from a woman over 75 with active or convalescent COVID-19.

This chain uses TRBV28 with TRBJ2-7, with TRBD2 matching 11 bases. CDR1 and CDR2 from the germline V gene are MDHEN and SYDVKM. The CDR3 totals 13 residues. Trimming removed 7 bases from V and 4 bases from J; junction bases left unmatched: 3. As DNA, the CDR3 is TGTGCCAGCATGACTAGCGGGAAATACGAGCAGTACTTC. It is translated as CASMTSGKYEQYF.

The CDR3 DNA reads as TGTGCCACCAGCAGAGGACAGGGGGCATACAATGAGCAGTTCTTC. This codes for CATSRGQGAYNEQFF. This chain joins TRBV15 and TRBJ2-1; 10 positions match TRBD1. Germline V gene sequence: CDR1 LNHNV, CDR2 YYDKDF (reference sequence). V was clipped by 1 base and J by 4 bases; unmatched bases: 1. This CDR3 spans 15 amino acids.

The V gene is TRBV10-3, the J gene TRBJ2-1; TRBD1 agrees at 7 bases. V dropped 6 bases and J dropped 7; count of bases not matched to a gene: 3. Germline V gene data show CDR1 as ENHRY and CDR2 as SYGVKD. The CDR3 is 12 amino acids. In DNA, the CDR3 is TGTGCCATCAGGGGACAGTCGAATGAGCAGTTCTTC. It translates to CAIRGQSNEQFF.

The chain combines TRBV12-5 with TRBJ1-3; D is undetermined. This CDR3 contains 13 residues. Germline V gene sequence: CDR1 LGHNT, CDR2 FRNRAP. V gave up 6 bases and J gave up 0 bases, with 6 bases separating them. CDR3: CASGPNSGNTIYF. CDR3 bases: TGTGCTAGTGGCCCCAACTCTGGAAACACCATATATTTT.

CDR3 loop: CASSSPGQPQHF. CDR3 nucleotide sequence: TGTGCCAGCAGCTCCCCCGGGCAGCCCCAGCATTTT. The V and J genes are TRBV7-9 and TRBJ1-5, with D unclear. CDR3 length equals 12 residues. Germline assignment: CDR1 SEHNR and CDR2 FQNEAQ (reference sequence). V shed 4 bases and J shed 7 bases, with 8 bases lying between them.

V usage is TRBV7-9 and J usage is TRBJ2-7; D perhaps matches TRBD1 (6 bases). V was pared by 8 bases and J by 1 base, with 9 bases between. Per the germline V gene, CDR1 is SEHNR and CDR2 is FQNEAQ (reference sequence). This CDR3 contains 12 residues. CDR3 DNA: TGTGCCAGCCGAGGACAGTCCTACGAGCAGTACTTC. Translated: CASRGQSYEQYF.

The chain uses TRBV5-4 and TRBJ2-1; 10 bases map to TRBD2. The CDR3 is made up of 14 amino acids. CDR1 SGHNT and CDR2 YYREEE come from the germline V gene (reference sequence). Trimming cost V 1 base and J 9 bases; bases outside gene matches: 4. CDR3 nucleotides: TGTGCCAGCAGCTTGACTAGCGGGATAGGTGAGCAGTTCTTC. Translating gives CASSLTSGIGEQFF. The full variable domain, its missing parts supplied by reference TRBV5-4 and TRBJ2-1, is ETGVTQSPTHLIKTRGQQVTLRCSSQSGHNTVSWYQQALGQGPQFIFQYYREEENGRGNFPPRFSGLQFPNYSSELNVNALELDDSALYLCASSLTSGIGEQFFGPGTRLTVL.

In this sample, this clone turned up once. V gene TRBV27 combines with J gene TRBJ2-1; 7 nucleotides line up with TRBD2. Per the germline V gene, CDR1 is MNHEY and CDR2 is SMNVEV (reference sequence). The CDR3 runs 13 residues. J was trimmed by 13 bases and V by 7 bases; bases with no gene match: 13. The CDR3 here is CASTALAAMKQFF. CDR3 DNA sequence: TGTGCCAGCACCGCCCTAGCGGCAATGAAACAGTTCTTC.

V is TRBV28 and J is TRBJ2-2; TRBD1 might be the D (6 bases). CDR3 size: 13 residues. Trimming removed 6 bases from V and 3 bases from J, with 8 bases in between. Germline V gene sequence: CDR1 MDHEN, CDR2 SYDVKM. Here the CDR3 reads CASSRQDTGELFF. CDR3 in DNA: TGTGCCAGCAGCAGACAGGACACCGGGGAGCTGTTTTTT.

This clone has a single count. The chain links TRBV7-9 to TRBJ1-1, with 8 bases lining up with TRBD1. The V segment lost 11 bases and the J segment 3 bases; nucleotides outside the gene matches: 8. The germline V gene has CDR1 SEHNR and CDR2 FQNEAQ (reference sequence). The CDR3 contains 13 residues. The CDR3 protein is CAGHTGGHTEAFF. CDR3 coding DNA: TGTGCCGGACACACAGGGGGACACACTGAAGCTTTCTTT.

The V gene is TRBV5-1, the J gene TRBJ2-7; D might be TRBD1 (5 bases). Germline lookup yields CDR1 SGHRS and CDR2 YFSETQ. Deletions cut 0 bases from V and 7 bases from J, with 14 bases between. This CDR3 contains 14 residues. CDR3 loop: CASSLVQGSEEQYF. In DNA form, the CDR3 reads TGCGCCAGCAGCTTGGTGCAGGGATCGGAAGAGCAGTACTTC.

The chain uses TRBV11-2 and TRBJ2-4, with a possible D match to TRBD1 (5 bases). With 7 bases removed from V and 0 bases from J, the gap between germline ends came to 10 bases. The V gene's germline CDR1 is SGHAT and CDR2 FQNNGV. The CDR3 is 14 residues long. The CDR3 nucleotides are TGTGCCAGCAAAGACAGCCTAGCCAAAAACATTCAGTACTTC. This gives the protein CASKDSLAKNIQYF.

The J gene is TRBJ2-7, the V gene TRBV11-3; the D gene is possibly TRBD1 (5 bases). The CDR3 runs to 13 residues. Per germline, CDR1 SGHNT and CDR2 YENEEA. Between the trimmed V and J ends, which lost 4 bases and 5 bases, there was a span of 12 bases. CDR3 in amino acids: CASSSTGSHEQYF. The CDR3 region has the DNA TGTGCCAGCAGCTCCACAGGTAGCCACGAGCAGTACTTC.

V gene TRBV7-9 combines with J gene TRBJ2-7; 10 bases agree with TRBD2. Germline V gene sequence: CDR1 SEHNR, CDR2 FQNEAQ (reference sequence). Trimming removed 1 base from V and 5 bases from J; junction bases left unmatched: 8. The CDR3 spans 16 residues. DNA of the CDR3: TGTGCCAGCAGCTTAGGTACTAGCGGGATGCCTAACGAGCAGTACTTC. It codes for CASSLGTSGMPNEQYF. The entire variable domain, with the rest obtained from reference TRBV7-9 and TRBJ2-7, is as follows: DTGVSQNPRHKITKRGQNVTFRCDPISEHNRLYWYRQTLGQGPEFLTYFQNEAQLEKSRLLSDRFSAERPKGSFSTLEIQRTEQGDSAMYLCASSLGTSGMPNEQYFGPGTRLTVT.

J is TRBJ2-7 and V is TRBV2; 8 nucleotides align to TRBD2. The V and J ends lost 3 bases and 0 bases, in that order; junction bases with no gene match: 7. The germline V gene encodes CDR1 SNHLY and CDR2 FYNNEI. The CDR3 has 16 amino acids. In DNA, the CDR3 is TGTGCCAGCAGTGAGGGACGGGGGGGGCACTCCTACGAGCAGTACTTC. This codes for CASSEGRGGHSYEQYF.

The chain is built from TRBV5-1 and TRBJ1-2; TRBD1 aligns across 7 bases. Unmatched junction bases numbered 8, after V lost 4 bases and J lost 5 bases. This CDR3 region has 14 residues. Germline lookup yields CDR1 SGHRS and CDR2 YFSETQ. The CDR3 DNA is TGCGCCAGCAGCCCGGAGGGGACAGTTTATGGCTACACCTTC. Amino acids: CASSPEGTVYGYTF.

This rearrangement joins TRBV7-3 to TRBJ1-2, with D uncertain. Germline V gene sequence: CDR1 SGHTA, CDR2 FQGTGA. Trimming pared 8 bases from V and 8 bases from J, leaving 12 bases between. The CDR3 spans 11 residues. CDR3 region: CASGQALGYTF. CDR3 DNA: TGTGCCAGCGGGCAGGCCCTCGGCTACACCTTC.

The chain employs TRBV6-5 and TRBJ2-7; no reliable D call. The V gene's germline CDR1 is MNHEY and CDR2 SVGAGI. This CDR3 contains 14 residues. V was clipped by 2 bases and J by 4 bases, with 12 bases between them. In DNA, the CDR3 is TGTGCCAGCAGTTACGAAGGCGGAGCATACGAGCAGTACTTC. Translation gives CASSYEGGAYEQYF.

The chain uses TRBV5-1 and TRBJ2-1; TRBD1 agrees at 9 bases. The CDR3 has 19 amino acids. With 0 bases clipped from V and 0 bases from J, the junction kept 10 bases outside the gene matches. Germline values: CDR1 SGHRS, CDR2 YFSETQ. The CDR3 DNA sequence: TGCGCCAGCAGCTTGGTAGACAGGGGGTGGTCAAGCTCCTACAATGAGCAGTTCTTC. Its translation: CASSLVDRGWSSSYNEQFF. The full variable domain, completed using reference TRBV5-1 and TRBJ2-1, is KAGVTQTPRYLIKTRGQQVTLSCSPISGHRSVSWYQQTPGQGLQFLFEYFSETQRNKGNFPGRFSGRQFSNSRSEMNVSTLELGDSALYLCASSLVDRGWSSSYNEQFFGPGTRLTVL.

The chain recombines TRBV2 with TRBJ1-1; TRBD1 aligns across 8 bases. From germline, CDR1 is SNHLY and CDR2 FYNNEI. Losses at the gene ends were 6 bases for V and 2 bases for J; bases not matched to a gene: 5. There are 14 residues in the CDR3. CDR3 nucleotide sequence: TGTGCCAGCAGAGACGACAGGGGAAACACTGAAGCTTTCTTT. Its protein product is CASRDDRGNTEAFF.

The genes are TRBV30 and TRBJ2-3; the D is unclear. Trimming stripped 3 bases from V and 6 bases from J, with 7 bases between. Germline V lookup: CDR1 GTSNPN, CDR2 SVGIG (reference sequence). This CDR3 is 11 amino acids long. The CDR3: CAWSRRDTQYF. The CDR3 DNA is TGTGCCTGGAGCCGGCGGGATACGCAGTATTTT.

The V gene is TRBV6-5, the J gene TRBJ1-2, with D perhaps matching TRBD1 (5 bases). Trimming removed 6 bases at V and 3 bases at J, with 17 bases between. Germline V lookup: CDR1 MNHEY, CDR2 SVGAGI. The CDR3 extends over 15 amino acids. CDR3 sequence: CASRIDRTRYYGYTF. The DNA for the CDR3 is TGTGCCAGCAGGATAGACAGAACCCGGTACTATGGCTACACCTTC.

This clone appeared a few times. The chain links TRBV19 to TRBJ2-7; possible D gene TRBD1, 5 bases. Trimming cost V 1 base and J 4 bases, with 11 bases left between them. This CDR3 has 14 amino acids. Per the germline V gene, CDR1 is LNHDA and CDR2 is SQIVND (reference sequence). CDR3 protein: CASSIADTQYEQYF. The CDR3 bases are TGTGCCAGTAGTATAGCGGACACCCAGTACGAGCAGTACTTC.

J is TRBJ1-5 and V is TRBV6-1, with D uncertain. Per germline, CDR1 MNHNS and CDR2 SASEGT. V was clipped by 1 base and J by 4 bases, with 8 bases between them. The CDR3 is made up of 14 amino acids. The CDR3 bases are TGTGCCAGCAGTGAAGGATGGCGGAATCAGCCCCAGCATTTT. It translates to CASSEGWRNQPQHF.

The genes are TRBV28 and TRBJ1-1, with 7 bases aligning to TRBD1. The CDR3 has 15 residues. The junction had 3 bases not matched to a gene; V was cut back by 1 base and J by 1 base. The V gene's germline CDR1 is MDHEN and CDR2 SYDVKM. The CDR3 here is CASSLSDRQNTEAFF. CDR3 in DNA: TGTGCCAGCAGTTTATCGGACAGGCAGAACACTGAAGCTTTCTTT.

This clone was recorded at least ten times. This chain joins TRBV10-3 and TRBJ2-7; D gene unclear. Per the germline V gene, CDR1 is ENHRY and CDR2 is SYGVKD. Between the trimmed V and J ends, which lost 4 bases and 5 bases, there was a span of 9 bases. This CDR3 is built from 12 residues. This CDR3 reads CAISASRNEQYF. The CDR3 nucleotides read TGTGCCATCAGTGCTTCTAGGAACGAGCAGTACTTC.

J is TRBJ1-4 and V is TRBV28; TRBD1 agrees at 8 bases. Trimming took 6 bases from V and 2 from J; bases not matched to a gene: 11. This CDR3 has 17 residues. Germline CDR1 reads MDHEN; CDR2 reads SYDVKM. The CDR3, as DNA: TGTGCCAGCAGACTTAGGGTGACAGGGGTGACTAATGAAAAACTGTTTTTT. Protein: CASRLRVTGVTNEKLFF. The complete variable domain, with remaining parts taken from reference TRBV28 and TRBJ1-4, reads DVKVTQSSRYLVKRTGEKVFLECVQDMDHENMFWYRQDPGLGLRLIYFSYDVKMKEKGDIPEGYSVSREKKERFSLILESASTNQTSMYLCASRLRVTGVTNEKLFFGSGTQLSVL.

The chain recombines TRBV25-1 with TRBJ2-2; TRBD2 matches at 7 bases. CDR3 length: 15 amino acids. Germline V gene sequence: CDR1 MGHDK, CDR2 SYGVNS. Unmatched junction bases numbered 6, after V lost 7 bases and J lost 1 base. Written as DNA, the CDR3 is TGTGCCAGCACTCGGGCTAGCGGGAACACCGGGGAGCTGTTTTTT. The encoded protein is CASTRASGNTGELFF.

The chain uses TRBV5-1 and TRBJ2-3; 9 bases are shared with TRBD2. CDR3 length: 15 residues. Germline trimming cut 4 bases from V and 0 bases from J; bases unmatched to any gene: 3. CDR1 SGHRS and CDR2 YFSETQ come from the germline V gene. CDR3 residues: CASSISGSSTDTQYF. CDR3 DNA sequence: TGCGCCAGCAGCATTAGCGGGAGTAGCACAGATACGCAGTATTTT.

The gene calls are TRBV5-1 and TRBJ1-3, with D hard to call. The CDR3 contains 16 residues. Germline loops: CDR1 SGHRS, CDR2 YFSETQ. V lost 0 bases and J 4 bases, leaving 14 bases between the germline ends. The CDR3 bases are TGCGCCAGCAGCTTGGACGGCGATGCCGGGGGAAACACCATATATTTT. Translating it yields CASSLDGDAGGNTIYF.

The rearrangement uses TRBV27 and TRBJ1-2; D call uncertain. Germline V lookup: CDR1 MNHEY, CDR2 SMNVEV (reference sequence). The length of the CDR3 is 16 residues. Trimming stripped 7 bases from V and 4 bases from J, with 22 bases between. The CDR3 nucleotides read TGTGCCAGCACTTACTATCCCCCGGTTCGGAGCTATGGCTACACCTTC. Translating it yields CASTYYPPVRSYGYTF.

The chain recombines TRBV3-1 (or the pseudogene TRBV3-2) with TRBJ2-1, with TRBD2 as a possible D gene (6 bases). V lost 4 bases to trimming and J lost 4 bases, with 11 bases between them. The CDR3 is made up of 14 amino acids. Germline V gives CDR1 LGHDT, CDR2 YNNKEL (reference sequence). The CDR3 reads CASSLRGRYNEQFF. The CDR3 region has the DNA TGTGCCAGCAGCCTTCGGGGGAGATACAATGAGCAGTTCTTC.